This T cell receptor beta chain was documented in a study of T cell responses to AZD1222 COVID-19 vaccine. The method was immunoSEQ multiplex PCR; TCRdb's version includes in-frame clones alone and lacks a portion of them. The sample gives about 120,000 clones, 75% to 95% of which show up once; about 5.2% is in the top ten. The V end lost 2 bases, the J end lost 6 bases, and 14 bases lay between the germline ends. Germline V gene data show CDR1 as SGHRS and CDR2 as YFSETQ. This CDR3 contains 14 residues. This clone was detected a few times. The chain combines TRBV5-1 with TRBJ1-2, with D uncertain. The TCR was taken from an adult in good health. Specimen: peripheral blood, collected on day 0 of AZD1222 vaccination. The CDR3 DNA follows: TGCGCCAGCAGCTTAGATCCGGCCCCTAATGGCTACACCTTC. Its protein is CASSLDPAPNGYTF.